This T cell receptor beta chain was profiled in a study of T cells after yellow fever vaccination. It was through 5'RACE template switching that TCR cDNA was made, with a universal primer site and UMIs added. Each CDR3 protein gets one entry after TCRdb re-called the 5' RACE reads with MiXCR. The table shows 250,000 to 300,000 distinct CDR3 sequences, with roughly 5.6% occurring only once. CDR3 length: 17 amino acids. The germline CDR1 and CDR2 sequences are MNHEY and SVGAGI. The V and J ends lost 0 bases and 5 bases respectively, with 19 bases between them. This clonotype was counted many times. Its antigen is undetermined. Findings of the study overall: FACS-sorted repertoires could contain abundant clonotypes contaminating from the bulk population. A secondary response was less intense yet reached its peak sooner, at day 5 versus 15.

The starting material was CD4+ T cells sorted from PBMCs, obtained on the day of the yellow fever booster vaccination. This sequence originates from a man younger than 35 who received the YFV17D yellow fever vaccine. The rearrangement links TRBV6-5 to TRBJ1-2; D might be TRBD1 (5 bases). The CDR3 region is CASSYSAYGGGRYGYTF. CDR3 nucleotides: TGTGCCAGCAGTTACTCGGCTTACGGGGGAGGTCGGTATGGCTACACCTTC.